The T cell receptor (beta chain) described here comes from a study of cytomegalovirus exposure and HLA in healthy donors. CDR1 MDHEN and CDR2 SYDVKM come from the germline V gene. The CDR3 totals 13 residues. V shed 7 bases and J shed 0 bases, with 9 bases lying between them. This clone was detected a few times. Vbeta (60) and Jbeta (13) primers were used in the PCR. TCRdb's table, derived via immunoSEQ multiplex PCR, lists solely in-frame clones and lacks some. In the table there are about 43,000 clones, under 70% of which are singletons. This chain joins TRBV28 and TRBJ1-1, with D possibly being TRBD1 (6 bases). Sequencing used PBMCs. This clonotype was sampled from a man in his 60s in good health and CMV-seropositive. The CDR3 bases are TGTGCCAGCACCGGACAGCTGAACACTGAAGCTTTCTTT. It specifies CASTGQLNTEAFF.